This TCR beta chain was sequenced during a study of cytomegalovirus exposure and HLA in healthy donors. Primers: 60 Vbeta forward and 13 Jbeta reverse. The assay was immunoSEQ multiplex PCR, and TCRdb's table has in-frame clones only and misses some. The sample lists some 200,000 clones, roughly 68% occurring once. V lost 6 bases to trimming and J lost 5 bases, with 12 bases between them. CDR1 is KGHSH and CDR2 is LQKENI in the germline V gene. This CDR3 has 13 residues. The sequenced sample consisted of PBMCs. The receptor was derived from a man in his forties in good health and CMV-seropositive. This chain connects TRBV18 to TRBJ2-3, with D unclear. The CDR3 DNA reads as TGTGCCAGCTCTCCTTATGGAGAAGATACGCAGTATTTT. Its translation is CASSPYGEDTQYF.